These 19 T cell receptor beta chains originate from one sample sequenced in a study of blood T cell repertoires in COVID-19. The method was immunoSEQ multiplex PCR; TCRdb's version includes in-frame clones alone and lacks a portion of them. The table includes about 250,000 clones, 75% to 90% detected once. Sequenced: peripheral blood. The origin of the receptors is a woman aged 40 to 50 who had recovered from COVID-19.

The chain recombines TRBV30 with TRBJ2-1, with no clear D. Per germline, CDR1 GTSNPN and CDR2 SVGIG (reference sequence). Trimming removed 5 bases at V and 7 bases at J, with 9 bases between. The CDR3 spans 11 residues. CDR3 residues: CAWDRVNEQFF. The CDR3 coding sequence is TGTGCCTGGGACCGGGTTAATGAGCAGTTCTTC.

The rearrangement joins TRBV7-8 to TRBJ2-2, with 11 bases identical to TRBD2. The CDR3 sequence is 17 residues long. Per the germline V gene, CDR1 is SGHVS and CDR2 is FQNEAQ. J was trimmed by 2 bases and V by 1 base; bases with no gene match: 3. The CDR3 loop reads CASSLDSGRANTGELFF. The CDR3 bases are TGTGCCAGCAGCTTAGATAGCGGGAGGGCTAACACCGGGGAGCTGTTTTTT.

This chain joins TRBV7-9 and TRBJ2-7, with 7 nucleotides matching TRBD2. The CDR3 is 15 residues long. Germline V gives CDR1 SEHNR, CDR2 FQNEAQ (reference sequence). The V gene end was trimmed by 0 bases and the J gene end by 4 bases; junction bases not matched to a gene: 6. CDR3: CASSLAGGPGYEQYF. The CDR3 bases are TGTGCCAGCAGCTTAGCGGGAGGGCCCGGGTACGAGCAGTACTTC.

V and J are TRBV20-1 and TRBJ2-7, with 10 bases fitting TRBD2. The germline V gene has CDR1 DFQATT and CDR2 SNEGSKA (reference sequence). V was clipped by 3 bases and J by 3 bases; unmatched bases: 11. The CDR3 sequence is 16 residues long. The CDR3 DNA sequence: TGCAGTGCTAGTGCCCACCCCGAGCGGGAGGGCTACGAGCAGTACTTC. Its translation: CSASAHPEREGYEQYF.

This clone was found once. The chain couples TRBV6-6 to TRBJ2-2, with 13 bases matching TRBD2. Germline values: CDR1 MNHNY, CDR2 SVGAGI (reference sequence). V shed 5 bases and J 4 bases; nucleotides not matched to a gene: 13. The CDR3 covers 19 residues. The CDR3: CASSQGPTSGRFGTGELFF. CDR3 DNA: TGTGCCAGCAGTCAGGGACCGACTAGCGGGAGGTTCGGCACCGGGGAGCTGTTTTTT.

The CDR3 sequence is CASSVGSGGTGDEKLFF. The CDR3, as DNA: TGTGCCAGCAGCGTAGGTTCCGGCGGGACAGGGGATGAAAAACTGTTTTTT. The chain combines TRBV9 with TRBJ1-4; 10 bases fit TRBD1. The CDR3 is made up of 17 amino acids. V was clipped by 0 bases and J by 6 bases; unmatched bases: 8. Germline V CDR1 and CDR2: SGDLS, YYNGEE.

The CDR3 reads CASSSHSAEQYF. CDR3 nucleotides: TGTGCCAGCAGCTCCCACTCCGCCGAGCAGTACTTC. The V and J genes are TRBV9 and TRBJ2-7; D not resolved. The CDR3 has 12 residues. Trimming stripped 4 bases from V and 6 bases from J, with 11 bases between. Per the germline V gene, CDR1 is SGDLS and CDR2 is YYNGEE.

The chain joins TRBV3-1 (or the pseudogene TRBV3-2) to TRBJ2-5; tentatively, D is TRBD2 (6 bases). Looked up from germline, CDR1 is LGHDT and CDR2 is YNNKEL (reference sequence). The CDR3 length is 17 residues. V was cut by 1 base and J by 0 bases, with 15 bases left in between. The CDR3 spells CASSQGRRGAYQETQYF. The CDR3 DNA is TGTGCCAGCAGCCAAGGTCGGCGGGGCGCTTACCAAGAGACCCAGTACTTC.

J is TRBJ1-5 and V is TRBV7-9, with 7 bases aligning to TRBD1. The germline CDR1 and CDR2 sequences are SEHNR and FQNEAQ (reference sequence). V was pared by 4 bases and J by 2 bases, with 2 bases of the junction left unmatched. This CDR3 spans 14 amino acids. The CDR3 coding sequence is TGTGCCAGCAGCTCCCAGGGGGGCAATCAGCCCCAGCATTTT. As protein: CASSSQGGNQPQHF.

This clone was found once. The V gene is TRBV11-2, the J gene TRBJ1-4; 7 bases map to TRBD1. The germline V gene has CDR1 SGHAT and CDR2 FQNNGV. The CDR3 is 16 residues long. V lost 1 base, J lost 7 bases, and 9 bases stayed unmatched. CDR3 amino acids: CASSLGLQGPGEKLFF. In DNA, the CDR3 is TGTGCCAGCAGCTTAGGTCTACAGGGGCCGGGTGAAAAACTGTTTTTT.

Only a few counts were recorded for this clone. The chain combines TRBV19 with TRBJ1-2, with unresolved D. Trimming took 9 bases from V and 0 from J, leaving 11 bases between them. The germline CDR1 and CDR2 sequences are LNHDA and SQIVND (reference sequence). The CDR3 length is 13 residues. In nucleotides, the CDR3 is TGTGCCAGCCTGGAGTTTACTAACTATGGCTACACCTTC. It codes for CASLEFTNYGYTF. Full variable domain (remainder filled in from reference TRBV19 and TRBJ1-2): DGGITQSPKYLFRKEGQNVTLSCEQNLNHDAMYWYRQDPGQGLRLIYYSQIVNDFQKGDIAEGYSVSREKKESFPLTVTSAQKNPTAFYLCASLEFTNYGYTFGSGTRLTVV.

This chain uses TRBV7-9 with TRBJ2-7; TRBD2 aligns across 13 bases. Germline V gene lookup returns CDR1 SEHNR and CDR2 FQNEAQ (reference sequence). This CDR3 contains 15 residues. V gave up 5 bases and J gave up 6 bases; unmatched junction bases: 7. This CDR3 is CASSTRTSGSVEQYF. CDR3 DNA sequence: TGTGCCAGCAGCACCCGGACTAGCGGGAGTGTCGAGCAGTACTTC.

DNA for the CDR3: TGTGCCAGCAGTTTGACAGTTATGAACACTGAAGCTTTCTTT. It encodes CASSLTVMNTEAFF. This chain connects TRBV28 to TRBJ1-1; D is perhaps TRBD1 (5 bases). There are 14 residues in the CDR3. V gave up 3 bases and J gave up 0 bases, with 8 bases separating them. CDR1 is MDHEN, CDR2 SYDVKM, per germline.

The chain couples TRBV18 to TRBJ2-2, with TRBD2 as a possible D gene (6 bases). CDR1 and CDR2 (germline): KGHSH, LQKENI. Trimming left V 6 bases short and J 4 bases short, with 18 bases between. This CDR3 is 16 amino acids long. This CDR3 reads CASSLTGSGGTGELFF. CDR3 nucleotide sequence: TGTGCCAGCTCGCTAACCGGATCCGGGGGCACCGGGGAGCTGTTTTTT.

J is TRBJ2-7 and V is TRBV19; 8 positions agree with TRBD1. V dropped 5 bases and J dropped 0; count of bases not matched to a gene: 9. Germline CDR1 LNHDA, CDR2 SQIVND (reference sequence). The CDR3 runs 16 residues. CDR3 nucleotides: TGTGCCAGTAGTCCCGGACAGGGAAAAGTCTCCTACGAGCAGTACTTC. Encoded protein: CASSPGQGKVSYEQYF.

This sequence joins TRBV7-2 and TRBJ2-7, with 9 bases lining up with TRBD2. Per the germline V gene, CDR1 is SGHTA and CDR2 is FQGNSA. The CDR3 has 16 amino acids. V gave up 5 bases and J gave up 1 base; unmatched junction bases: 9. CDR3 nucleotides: TGTGCCAGCAGCCCTTTCCCGGGACTAGCATCCTACGAGCAGTACTTC. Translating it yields CASSPFPGLASYEQYF.

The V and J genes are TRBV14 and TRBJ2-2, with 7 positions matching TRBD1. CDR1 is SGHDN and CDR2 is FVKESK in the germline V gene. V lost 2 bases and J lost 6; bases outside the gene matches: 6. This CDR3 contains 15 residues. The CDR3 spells CASSQRGPVAGELFF. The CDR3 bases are TGTGCCAGCAGCCAAAGGGGGCCCGTCGCCGGGGAGCTGTTTTTT.

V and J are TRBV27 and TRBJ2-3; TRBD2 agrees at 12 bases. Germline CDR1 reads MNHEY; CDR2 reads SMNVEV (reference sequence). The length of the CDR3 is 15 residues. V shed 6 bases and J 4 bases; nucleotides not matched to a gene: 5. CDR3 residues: CASSPRLAGADTQYF. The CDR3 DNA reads TGTGCCAGCAGCCCTAGACTAGCGGGAGCAGATACGCAGTATTTT.

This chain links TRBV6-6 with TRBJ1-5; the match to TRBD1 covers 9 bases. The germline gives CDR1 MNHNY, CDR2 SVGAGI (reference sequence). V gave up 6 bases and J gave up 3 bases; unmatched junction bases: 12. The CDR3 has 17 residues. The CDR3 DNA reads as TGTGCCAGCAGCCGATTCTCGGACAGGGGCAACAATCAGCCCCAGCATTTT. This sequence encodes CASSRFSDRGNNQPQHF.